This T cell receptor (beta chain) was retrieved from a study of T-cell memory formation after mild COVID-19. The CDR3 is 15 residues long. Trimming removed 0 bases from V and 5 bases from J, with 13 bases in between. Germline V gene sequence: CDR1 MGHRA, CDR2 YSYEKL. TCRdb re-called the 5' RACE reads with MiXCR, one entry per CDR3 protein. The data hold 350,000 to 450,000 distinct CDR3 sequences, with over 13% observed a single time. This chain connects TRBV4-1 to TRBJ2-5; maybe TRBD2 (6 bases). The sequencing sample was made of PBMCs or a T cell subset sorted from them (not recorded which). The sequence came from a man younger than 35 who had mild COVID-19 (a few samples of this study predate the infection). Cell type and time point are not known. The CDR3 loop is CASSQEGSGRETQYF. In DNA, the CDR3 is TGCGCCAGCAGCCAAGAGGGGTCAGGGAGGGAGACCCAGTACTTC.